These T cell receptor beta chains were read from a single sample in a study of cytomegalovirus exposure and HLA in healthy donors. The data were produced by immunoSEQ multiplex PCR, yet TCRdb's version contains in-frame clones alone and is incomplete. Among about 93,000 clones listed, around four fifths were seen once. The sample taken for sequencing was PBMCs. These receptors were obtained from a boy between 10 and 17 years old in good health and CMV-seronegative. Each CDR3 is given without its conserved first and last residue. Not all rows give a size; the values are once, few, many and, for expanded clones, a class.

>TRBV27|once|TRBJ1-2
ASSLTPIYGYT
>TRBV6-1|NA|TRBJ1-2
ASSYRQTDGYT
>TRBV18|NA|TRBJ2-7
ASSPGTGSLEQY
>TRBV9|NA|TRBJ1-4
ASSVQGATNEKLF
>TRBV28|NA|TRBJ2-3
ASSLSAGGSTDTQY
>TRBV6-4|NA|TRBJ2-1
ASSESDWDEQF
>TRBV13|few|TRBJ2-7
ASRRTLLAGGPGPPEQY
>TRBV21-1|few|TRBJ1-4
ASSSRDRGEKLF
>TRBV6-5|NA|TRBJ2-6
ASSYSSRVGANVLT
>TRBV6-1|once|TRBJ1-1
ASSPKGHRPTEAF
>TRBV5-6|NA|TRBJ2-7
ASSYLGSGSSNEQY
>TRBV25-1|NA|TRBJ2-7
ASGDRDGGHEQY
>TRBV7-2|few|TRBJ2-1
ASSLVGARQTYNEQF
>TRBV7-6|NA|TRBJ2-5
ASSDRGLGETQY
>TRBV7-7|NA|TRBJ2-1
ASSLALTSYHNEQF
>TRBV5-1|NA|TRBJ2-7
ASSTGGQGAYEQY
>TRBV29-1|once|TRBJ1-2
SVPGRGLGYT
>TRBV28|once|TRBJ2-7
ASSPRDIQPAYEQY
>TRBV6-5|NA|TRBJ1-2
ASRPPGREGYGYT
>TRBV18|NA|TRBJ2-2
ASSPTDRITGELF
>TRBV5-1|few|TRBJ1-1
ASSLGQITEAF
>TRBV28|NA|TRBJ1-2
ASSLSNRVTGTNYGYT
>TRBV7-3|NA|TRBJ2-1
ASSLRREGEQF
>TRBV5-8|NA|TRBJ2-7
ASSYWDSVSYEQY
>TRBV29-1|NA|TRBJ1-1
SVGRSTEAF
>TRBV6-5|NA|TRBJ1-3
ASSLLTGTGNTIY
>TRBV28|few|TRBJ2-3
ASIPSGGGKDTQY
>TRBV28|few|TRBJ2-5
ASSFRRGTQY
>TRBV30|NA|TRBJ2-7
AWSTWDRVDQEQY
>TRBV11-2|NA|TRBJ2-7
ASSLTLDEQY
>TRBV19|once|TRBJ2-5
ASRQGETQY
>TRBV6-4|NA|TRBJ2-7
ASTRSYEQY
>TRBV5-4|few|TRBJ1-1
ASSLGTGGNTEAF
>TRBV7-2|NA|TRBJ1-2
ASSLRPDSNYGYT
>TRBV6-1|few|TRBJ2-1
ASSEEGIGSGSDEQF
>TRBV11-3|NA|TRBJ2-2
ASSFYHSGELF
>TRBV15|NA|TRBJ2-5
ATSSRRNLGLRETQY